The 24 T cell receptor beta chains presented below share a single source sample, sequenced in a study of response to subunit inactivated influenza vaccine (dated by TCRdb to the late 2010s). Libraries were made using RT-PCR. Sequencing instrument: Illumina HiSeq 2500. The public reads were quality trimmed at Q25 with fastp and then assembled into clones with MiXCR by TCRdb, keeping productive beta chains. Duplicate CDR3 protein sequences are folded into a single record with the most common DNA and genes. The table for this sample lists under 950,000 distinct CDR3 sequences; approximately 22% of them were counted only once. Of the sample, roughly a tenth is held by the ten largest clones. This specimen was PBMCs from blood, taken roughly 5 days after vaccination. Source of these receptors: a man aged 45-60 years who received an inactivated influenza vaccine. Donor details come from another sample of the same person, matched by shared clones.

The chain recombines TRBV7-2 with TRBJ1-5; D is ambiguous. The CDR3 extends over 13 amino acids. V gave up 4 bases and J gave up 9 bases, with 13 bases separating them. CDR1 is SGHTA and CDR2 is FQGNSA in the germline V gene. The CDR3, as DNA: TGTGCCAGCAGCTCCTGGCCTCGAGGGCCCCAGCATTTT. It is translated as CASSSWPRGPQHF.

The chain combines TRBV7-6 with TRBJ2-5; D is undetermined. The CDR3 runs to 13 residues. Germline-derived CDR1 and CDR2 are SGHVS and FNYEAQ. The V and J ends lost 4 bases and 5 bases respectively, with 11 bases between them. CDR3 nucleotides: TGTGCCAGCAGCTCTTTAGTCAGGGAGACCCAGTACTTC. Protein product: CASSSLVRETQYF.

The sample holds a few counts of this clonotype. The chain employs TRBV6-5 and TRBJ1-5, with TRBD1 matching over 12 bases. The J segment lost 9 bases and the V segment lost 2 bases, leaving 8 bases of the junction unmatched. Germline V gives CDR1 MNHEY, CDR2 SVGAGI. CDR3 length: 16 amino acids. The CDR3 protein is CASSYRDRGPGRPQHF. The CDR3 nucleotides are TGTGCCAGCAGTTACCGGGACAGGGGGCCCGGTAGGCCCCAGCATTTT.

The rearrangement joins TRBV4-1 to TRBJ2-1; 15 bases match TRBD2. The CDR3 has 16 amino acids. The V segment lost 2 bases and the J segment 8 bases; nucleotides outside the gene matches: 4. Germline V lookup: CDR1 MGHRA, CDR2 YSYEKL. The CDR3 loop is CASSQLGLAGGDEQFF. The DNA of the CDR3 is TGCGCCAGCAGCCAACTGGGACTAGCGGGGGGCGATGAGCAGTTCTTC.

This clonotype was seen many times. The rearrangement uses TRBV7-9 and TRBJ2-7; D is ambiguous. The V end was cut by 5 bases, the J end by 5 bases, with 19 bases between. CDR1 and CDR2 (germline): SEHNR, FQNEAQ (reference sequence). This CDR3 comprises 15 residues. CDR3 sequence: CASSSPSGRRHEQYF. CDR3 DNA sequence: TGTGCCAGCAGCAGTCCTTCCGGGCGCCGCCACGAGCAGTACTTC.

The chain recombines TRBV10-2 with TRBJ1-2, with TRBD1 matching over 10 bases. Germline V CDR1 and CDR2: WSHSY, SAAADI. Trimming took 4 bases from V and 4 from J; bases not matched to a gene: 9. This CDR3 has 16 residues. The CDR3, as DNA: TGCGCCAGCAGTGGGGTAAAGACAGGGGGCGGCTATGGCTACACCTTC. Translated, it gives CASSGVKTGGGYGYTF.

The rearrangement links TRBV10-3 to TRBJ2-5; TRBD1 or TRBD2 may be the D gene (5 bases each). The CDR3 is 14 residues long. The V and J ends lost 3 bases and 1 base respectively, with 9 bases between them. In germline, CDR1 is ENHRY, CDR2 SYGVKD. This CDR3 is CAISDGGGQETQYF. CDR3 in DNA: TGTGCCATCAGTGACGGTGGGGGCCAAGAGACCCAGTACTTC.

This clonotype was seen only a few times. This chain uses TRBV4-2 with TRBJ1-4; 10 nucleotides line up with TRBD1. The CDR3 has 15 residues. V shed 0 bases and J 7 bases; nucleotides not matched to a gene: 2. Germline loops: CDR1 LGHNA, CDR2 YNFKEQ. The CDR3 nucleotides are TGTGCCAGCAGCCAAGAGGACAGGGGGGTTGAAAAACTGTTTTTT. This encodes CASSQEDRGVEKLFF.

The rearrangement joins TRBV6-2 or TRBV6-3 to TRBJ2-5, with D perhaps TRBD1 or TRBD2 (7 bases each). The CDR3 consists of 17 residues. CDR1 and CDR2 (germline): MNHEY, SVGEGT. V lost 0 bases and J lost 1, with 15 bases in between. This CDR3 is CASSYSRAGGAQETQYF. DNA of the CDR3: TGTGCCAGCAGTTACTCGAGGGCAGGGGGGGCCCAAGAGACCCAGTACTTC.

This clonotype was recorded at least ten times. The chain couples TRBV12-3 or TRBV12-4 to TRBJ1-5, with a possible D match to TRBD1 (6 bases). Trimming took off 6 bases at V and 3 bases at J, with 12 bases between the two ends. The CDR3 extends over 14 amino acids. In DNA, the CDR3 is TGTGCCAGCAGCCAGGACAGTGCCAATCAGCCCCAGCATTTT. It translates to CASSQDSANQPQHF.

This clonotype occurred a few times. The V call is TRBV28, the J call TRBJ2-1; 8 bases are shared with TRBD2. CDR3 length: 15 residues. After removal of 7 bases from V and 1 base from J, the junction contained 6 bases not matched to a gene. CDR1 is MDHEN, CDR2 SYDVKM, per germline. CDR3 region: CASTLRGGSYNEQFF. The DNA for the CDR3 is TGTGCCAGCACCCTCCGGGGGGGTTCCTACAATGAGCAGTTCTTC.

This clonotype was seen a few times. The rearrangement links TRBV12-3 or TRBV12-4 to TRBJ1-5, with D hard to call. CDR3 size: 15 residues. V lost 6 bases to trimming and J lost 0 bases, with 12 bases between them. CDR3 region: CASSPRGNSNQPQHF. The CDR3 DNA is TGTGCCAGCAGCCCTCGAGGGAATAGCAATCAGCCCCAGCATTTT.

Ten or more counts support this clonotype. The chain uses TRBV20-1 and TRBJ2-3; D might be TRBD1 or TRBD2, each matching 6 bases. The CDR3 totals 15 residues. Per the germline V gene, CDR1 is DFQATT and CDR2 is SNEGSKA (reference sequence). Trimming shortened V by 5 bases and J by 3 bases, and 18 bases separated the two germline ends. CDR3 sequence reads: CSAGDDRRVTDTQYF. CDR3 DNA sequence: TGCAGTGCTGGGGACGACAGGAGGGTGACAGATACGCAGTATTTT.

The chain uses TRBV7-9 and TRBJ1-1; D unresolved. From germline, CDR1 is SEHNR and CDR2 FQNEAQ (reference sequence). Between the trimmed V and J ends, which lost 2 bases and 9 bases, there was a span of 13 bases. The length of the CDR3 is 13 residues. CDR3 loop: CASSLLSDGQAFF. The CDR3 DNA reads TGTGCCAGCAGCTTACTGTCGGACGGCCAAGCTTTCTTT.

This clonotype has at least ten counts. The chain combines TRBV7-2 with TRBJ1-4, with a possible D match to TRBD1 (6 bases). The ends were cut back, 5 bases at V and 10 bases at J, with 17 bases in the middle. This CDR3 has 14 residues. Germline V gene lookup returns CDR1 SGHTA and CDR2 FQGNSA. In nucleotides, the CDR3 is TGTGCCAGCAGCCCAGAGGGACATCTCAGAAAACTGTTTTTT. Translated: CASSPEGHLRKLFF.

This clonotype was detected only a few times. The CDR3 loop reads CSLAPGSSTDTQYF. DNA for the CDR3: TGCAGCCTGGCTCCAGGATCTAGCACAGATACGCAGTATTTT. The V call is TRBV29-1, the J call TRBJ2-3; D is unclear. CDR1 is SQVTM and CDR2 is ANQGSEA in the germline V gene. The V end was cut by 8 bases, the J end by 0 bases, with 15 bases between. The CDR3 runs 14 residues.

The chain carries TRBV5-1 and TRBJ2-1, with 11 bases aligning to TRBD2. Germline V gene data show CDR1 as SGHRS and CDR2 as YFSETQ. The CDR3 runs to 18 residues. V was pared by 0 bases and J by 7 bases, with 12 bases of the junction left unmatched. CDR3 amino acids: CASSLEVAGGPLGNEQFF. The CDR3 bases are TGCGCCAGCAGCTTGGAGGTAGCGGGGGGGCCCCTAGGGAATGAGCAGTTCTTC.

This CDR3 reads CASSSGLLEQFF. CDR3 sequence (DNA): TGTGCCAGCAGCTCAGGACTACTTGAGCAGTTCTTC. The chain couples TRBV7-9 to TRBJ2-1; TRBD2 might be the D (6 bases). There are 12 residues in the CDR3. Germline V lookup: CDR1 SEHNR, CDR2 FQNEAQ (reference sequence). Trimming shortened V by 4 bases and J by 9 bases, and 10 bases separated the two germline ends.

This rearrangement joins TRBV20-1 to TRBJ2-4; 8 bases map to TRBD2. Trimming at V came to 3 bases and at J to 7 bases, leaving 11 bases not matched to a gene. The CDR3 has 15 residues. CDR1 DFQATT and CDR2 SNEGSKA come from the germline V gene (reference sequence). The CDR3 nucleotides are TGCAGTGCTAGTGTCCTGGGTAGCGGGGAGAACATTCAGTACTTC. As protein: CSASVLGSGENIQYF.

The CDR3 reads CASSLLGQTTDTQYF. CDR3 in DNA: TGTGCCAGCAGCCTACTGGGACAGACCACAGATACGCAGTATTTT. The V gene is TRBV7-9, the J gene TRBJ2-3; 7 nucleotides align to TRBD1. The CDR3 covers 15 residues. Germline V gene data show CDR1 as SEHNR and CDR2 as FQNEAQ (reference sequence). Trimming removed 5 bases from V and 2 bases from J; junction bases left unmatched: 7.

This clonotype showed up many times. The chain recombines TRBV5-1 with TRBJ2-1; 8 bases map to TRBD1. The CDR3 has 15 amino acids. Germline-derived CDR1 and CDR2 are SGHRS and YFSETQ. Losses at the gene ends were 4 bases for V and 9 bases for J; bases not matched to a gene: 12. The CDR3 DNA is TGCGCCAGCAGCGACTCGACAGGGGTGACTTTTGAGCAGTTCTTC. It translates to CASSDSTGVTFEQFF.

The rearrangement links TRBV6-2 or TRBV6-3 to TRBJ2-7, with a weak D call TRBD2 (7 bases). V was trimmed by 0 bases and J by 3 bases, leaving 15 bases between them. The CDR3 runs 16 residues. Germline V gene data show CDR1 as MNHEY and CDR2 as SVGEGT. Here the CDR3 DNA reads TGTGCCAGCAGTTACTCCGCGGGGGCTCAGATCTACGAGCAGTACTTC. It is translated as CASSYSAGAQIYEQYF.

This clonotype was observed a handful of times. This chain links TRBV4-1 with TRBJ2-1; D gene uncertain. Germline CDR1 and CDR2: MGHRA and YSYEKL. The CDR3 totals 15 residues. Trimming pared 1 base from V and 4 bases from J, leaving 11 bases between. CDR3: CASSQGGRVYNEQFF. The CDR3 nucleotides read TGCGCCAGCAGCCAAGGGGGTCGAGTGTACAATGAGCAGTTCTTC.

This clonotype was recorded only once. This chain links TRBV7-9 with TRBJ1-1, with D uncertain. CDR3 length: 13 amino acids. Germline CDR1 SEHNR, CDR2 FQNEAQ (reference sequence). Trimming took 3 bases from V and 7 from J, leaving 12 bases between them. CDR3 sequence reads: CASSFNSEIEAFF. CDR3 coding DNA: TGTGCCAGCAGCTTTAATTCGGAAATTGAAGCTTTCTTT.